These 5 T cell receptor beta chains were all obtained from the same sample, sequenced in a study of blood T cell repertoires in COVID-19. The table came from immunoSEQ multiplex PCR; TCRdb's copy has only in-frame clones and leaves some out. The table includes fewer than 110,000 clones, approximately 81% detected once. Sequencing used peripheral blood. These receptors all come from a human donor in a cohort sampled during active COVID-19.

The rearrangement joins TRBV11-2 to TRBJ2-1, with 9 nucleotides matching TRBD2. The trim removed 4 bases at V and 7 bases at J, leaving 11 bases unmatched. This CDR3 has 16 residues. Germline assignment: CDR1 SGHAT and CDR2 FQNNGV. CDR3 residues: CASSWRVAGVGNEQFF. CDR3 sequence (DNA): TGTGCCAGCAGCTGGCGAGTAGCGGGAGTCGGAAATGAGCAGTTCTTC.

The chain couples TRBV7-2 to TRBJ2-1, with D possibly matching TRBD2 (6 bases). Germline V lookup: CDR1 SGHTA, CDR2 FQGNSA. V gave up 5 bases and J gave up 6 bases, with 17 bases separating them. The CDR3 consists of 15 residues. The CDR3 loop is CASSQGRESRNEQFF. As DNA, the CDR3 is TGTGCCAGCAGCCAGGGACGGGAGTCACGCAATGAGCAGTTCTTC.

This chain uses TRBV23-1 with TRBJ2-2; perhaps TRBD2 as D (6 bases). TRBV23-1 belongs to the ORF category, with a function that is uncertain. V shed 2 bases and J shed 2 bases, with 12 bases lying between them. The CDR3 runs to 16 residues. CDR3 sequence: CASSQKRGINTGELFF. The CDR3, as DNA: TGCGCCAGCAGTCAAAAACGGGGGATTAACACCGGGGAGCTGTTTTTT.

The rearrangement links TRBV18 to TRBJ1-3; 8 bases are shared with TRBD1. Germline assignment: CDR1 KGHSH and CDR2 LQKENI. This CDR3 is 15 amino acids long. V gave up 5 bases and J gave up 4 bases; unmatched junction bases: 7. CDR3 in DNA: TGTGCCAGCTCATCCCCGACAGGGGACGGAAACACCATATATTTT. Amino acid sequence: CASSSPTGDGNTIYF. Based on the CDR3 plus reference TRBV18 and TRBJ1-3, the full variable domain is NAGVMQNPRHLVRRRGQEARLRCSPMKGHSHVYWYRQLPEEGLKFMVYLQKENIIDESGMPKERFSAEFPKEGPSILRIQQVVRGDSAAYFCASSSPTGDGNTIYFGEGSWLTVV.

This rearrangement joins TRBV19 to TRBJ1-1, with 11 positions matching TRBD1. CDR3 length: 18 amino acids. Germline CDR1 LNHDA, CDR2 SQIVND (reference sequence). Germline trimming cut 5 bases from V and 1 base from J; bases unmatched to any gene: 12. Written as DNA, the CDR3 is TGTGCCAGTAGTTCCTGGGACAGGGGGTCTCTGGAGAACACTGAAGCTTTCTTT. This sequence encodes CASSSWDRGSLENTEAFF.